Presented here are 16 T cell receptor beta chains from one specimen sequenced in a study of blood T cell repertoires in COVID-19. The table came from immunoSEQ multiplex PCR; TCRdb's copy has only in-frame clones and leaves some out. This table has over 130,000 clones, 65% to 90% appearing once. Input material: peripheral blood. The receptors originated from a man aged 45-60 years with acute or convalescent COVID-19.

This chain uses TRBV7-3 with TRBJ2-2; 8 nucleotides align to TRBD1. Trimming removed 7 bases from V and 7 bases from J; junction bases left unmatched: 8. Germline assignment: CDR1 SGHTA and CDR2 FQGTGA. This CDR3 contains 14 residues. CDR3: CASTDRVSGGELFF. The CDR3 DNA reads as TGTGCCAGCACGGACAGGGTCTCAGGCGGGGAGCTGTTTTTT.

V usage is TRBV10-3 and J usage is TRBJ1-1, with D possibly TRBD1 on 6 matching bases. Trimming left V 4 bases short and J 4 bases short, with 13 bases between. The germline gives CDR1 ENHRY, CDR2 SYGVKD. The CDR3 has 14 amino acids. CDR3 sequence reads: CAISANPRGTEAFF. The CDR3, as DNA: TGTGCCATCAGTGCTAACCCCAGGGGCACTGAAGCTTTCTTT.

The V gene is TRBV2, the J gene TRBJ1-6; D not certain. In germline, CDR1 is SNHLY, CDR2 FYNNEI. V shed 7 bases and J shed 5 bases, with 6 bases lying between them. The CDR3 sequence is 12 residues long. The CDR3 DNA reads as TGTGCCAGCAACTTAGATAATTCACCCCTCCACTTT. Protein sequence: CASNLDNSPLHF.

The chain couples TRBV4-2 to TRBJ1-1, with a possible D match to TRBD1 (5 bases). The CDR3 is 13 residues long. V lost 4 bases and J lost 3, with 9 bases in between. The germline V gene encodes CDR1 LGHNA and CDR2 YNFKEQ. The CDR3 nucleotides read TGTGCCAGCAGCCCTGACAGTTACACTGAAGCTTTCTTT. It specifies CASSPDSYTEAFF.

DNA of the CDR3: TGTGCTAGTGGTTTCCGCCCTAGCGGGAGGGCCGAGGATTACAATGAGCAGTTCTTC. It translates to CASGFRPSGRAEDYNEQFF. The chain carries TRBV12-5 and TRBJ2-1, with 12 bases lining up with TRBD2. The CDR3 is made up of 19 amino acids. CDR1 and CDR2 (germline): LGHNT, FRNRAP. V trimming: 3 bases; J trimming: 4 bases; junction bases outside the gene matches: 13.

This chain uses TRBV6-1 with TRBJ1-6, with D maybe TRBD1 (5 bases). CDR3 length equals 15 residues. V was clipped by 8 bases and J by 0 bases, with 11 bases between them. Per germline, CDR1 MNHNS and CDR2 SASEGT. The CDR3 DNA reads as TGTGCCAGCCGCAGGGTCAGCTCCTATAATTCACCCCTCCACTTT. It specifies CASRRVSSYNSPLHF.

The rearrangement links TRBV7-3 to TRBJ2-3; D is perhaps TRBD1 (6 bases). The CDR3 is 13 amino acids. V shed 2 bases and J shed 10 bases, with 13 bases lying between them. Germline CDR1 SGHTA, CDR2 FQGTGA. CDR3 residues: CASSLPGNRAQYF. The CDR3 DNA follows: TGTGCCAGCAGCTTACCTGGGAACAGGGCGCAGTATTTT.

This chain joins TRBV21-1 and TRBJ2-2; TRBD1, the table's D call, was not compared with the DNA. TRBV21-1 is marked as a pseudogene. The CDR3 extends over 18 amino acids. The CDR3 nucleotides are TGTGCCAGCAGCAAAGGGGACACCGGGACAGTGAACACCGGGGAGCTGTTTTTT. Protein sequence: CASSKGDTGTVNTGELFF.

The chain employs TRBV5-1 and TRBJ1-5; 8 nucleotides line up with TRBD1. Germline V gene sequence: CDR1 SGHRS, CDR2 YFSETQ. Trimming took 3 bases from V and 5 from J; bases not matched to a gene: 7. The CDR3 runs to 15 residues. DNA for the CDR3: TGCGCCAGCAGCTCAAAAGCAGGGGGCGATCAGCCCCAGCATTTT. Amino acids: CASSSKAGGDQPQHF.

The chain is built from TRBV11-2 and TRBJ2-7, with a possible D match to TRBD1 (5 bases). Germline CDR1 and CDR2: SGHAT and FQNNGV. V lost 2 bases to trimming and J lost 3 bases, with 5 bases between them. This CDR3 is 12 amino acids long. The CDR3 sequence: CASSLRGYEQYF. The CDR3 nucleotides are TGTGCCAGCAGCTTAAGGGGCTACGAGCAGTACTTC.

The CDR3 DNA reads TGTGCCAGCAGTTACTCGAGGTCTTCAGATACGCAGTATTTT. This codes for CASSYSRSSDTQYF. The chain uses TRBV6-5 and TRBJ2-3, with D unclear. The V and J ends lost 0 bases and 4 bases respectively, with 8 bases between them. This CDR3 spans 14 amino acids. Germline V gene lookup returns CDR1 MNHEY and CDR2 SVGAGI.

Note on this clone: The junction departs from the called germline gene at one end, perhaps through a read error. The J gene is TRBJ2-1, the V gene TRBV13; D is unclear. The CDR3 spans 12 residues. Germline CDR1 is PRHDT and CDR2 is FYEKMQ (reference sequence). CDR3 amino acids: CASSIGLREQFF. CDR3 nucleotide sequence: TGTGCCAGCAGCATAGGCCTGCGTGAGCAGTTCTTC.

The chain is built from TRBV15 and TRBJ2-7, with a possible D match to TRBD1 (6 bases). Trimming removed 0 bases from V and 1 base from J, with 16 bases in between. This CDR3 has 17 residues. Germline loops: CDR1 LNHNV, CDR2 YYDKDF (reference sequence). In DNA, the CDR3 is TGTGCCACCAGCAGAGATCGTGGGGGCTCCTGGTCCTACGAGCAGTACTTC. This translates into CATSRDRGGSWSYEQYF.

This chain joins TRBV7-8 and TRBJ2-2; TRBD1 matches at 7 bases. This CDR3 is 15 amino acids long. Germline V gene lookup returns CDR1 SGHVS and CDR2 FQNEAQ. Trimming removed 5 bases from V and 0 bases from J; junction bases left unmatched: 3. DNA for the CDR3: TGTGCCAGCAGCCTGGGACAGACGAACACCGGGGAGCTGTTTTTT. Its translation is CASSLGQTNTGELFF.

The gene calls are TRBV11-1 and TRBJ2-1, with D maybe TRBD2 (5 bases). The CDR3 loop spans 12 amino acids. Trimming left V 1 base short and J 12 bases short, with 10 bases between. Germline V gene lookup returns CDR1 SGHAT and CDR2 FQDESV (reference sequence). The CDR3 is CASSLGVAGQFF. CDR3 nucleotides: TGTGCCAGCAGCTTAGGGGTGGCGGGGCAGTTCTTC.

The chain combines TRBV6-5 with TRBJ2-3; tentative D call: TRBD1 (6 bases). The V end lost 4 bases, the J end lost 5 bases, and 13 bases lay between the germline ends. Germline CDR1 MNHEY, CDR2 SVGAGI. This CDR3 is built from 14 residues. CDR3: CASSSYLGGDTQYF. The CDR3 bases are TGTGCCAGCAGTTCCTACCTAGGGGGAGATACGCAGTATTTT.